The 25 T cell receptor beta chains in this list originate from one sample, sequenced in a study of T cells in Graves' hyperthyroidism and ophthalmopathy. Amplified TCR beta CDR3 regions came from RNA transcripts. The primer set for the first-round RT-PCR of the TCR CDR3 was HTBI. TCRdb reprocessed the multiplex PCR reads via MiXCR and lists one record per CDR3 protein. This table has more than 600,000 distinct CDR3 sequences, approximately 16% appearing once. The sample consisted of blood. Every receptor here comes from a man aged 18 to 29 with Graves' hyperthyroidism.

This sequence joins TRBV15 and TRBJ2-7; 9 bases map to TRBD2. The CDR3 spans 16 residues. From germline, CDR1 is LNHNV and CDR2 YYDKDF (reference sequence). J was trimmed by 0 bases and V by 3 bases; bases with no gene match: 6. The CDR3 DNA follows: TGTGCCACCAGCAGGGAAAGCGGGAGGTTCTCCTACGAGCAGTACTTC. It translates to CATSRESGRFSYEQYF.

This clonotype has more than one count but fewer than ten. The rearrangement joins TRBV18 to TRBJ2-1, with D maybe TRBD1 (5 bases). The CDR3 runs to 12 residues. The ends were cut back, 0 bases at V and 15 bases at J, with 12 bases in the middle. Germline V gene sequence: CDR1 KGHSH, CDR2 LQKENI. Here the CDR3 DNA reads TGTGCCAGCTCACCACCGGGGCTGGAAGTGTTCTTC. Its protein product is CASSPPGLEVFF.

In this sample, this clonotype turned up many times. V and J are TRBV28 and TRBJ1-2; no clear D. V lost 3 bases and J lost 7, with 12 bases in between. The V gene's germline CDR1 is MDHEN and CDR2 SYDVKM. The CDR3 covers 13 residues. CDR3 sequence reads: CASSFHGSSGYTF. CDR3 coding DNA: TGTGCCAGCAGTTTCCATGGGAGTAGTGGCTACACCTTC.

This clonotype has at least ten counts. CDR3 region: CASGKTPPQKNTEAFF. Here the CDR3 DNA reads TGTGCTAGTGGCAAGACCCCCCCACAAAAGAACACTGAAGCTTTCTTT. The chain carries TRBV12-5 and TRBJ1-1; D is undetermined. The CDR3 spans 16 residues. The germline V and J ends were trimmed by 6 bases and 1 base, with 18 bases remaining between them. CDR1 is LGHNT, CDR2 FRNRAP, per germline.

This clonotype appeared a few times. The J gene is TRBJ2-7, the V gene TRBV6-4; TRBD1 matches at 9 bases. This CDR3 has 17 residues. Germline V gives CDR1 MRHNA, CDR2 SNTAGT. V was clipped by 5 bases and J by 5 bases; unmatched bases: 16. CDR3 DNA: TGTGCCAGCAGTTCACAGGGGGCTGGAGGGAGAAGCAACGAGCAGTACTTC. It yields the protein CASSSQGAGGRSNEQYF.

This chain connects TRBV7-2 to TRBJ2-1, with 8 bases lining up with TRBD2. CDR1 and CDR2 (germline): SGHTA, FQGNSA. V shed 2 bases, J shed 4 bases, and the junction held 4 bases outside the gene matches. The CDR3 contains 15 residues. CDR3 DNA: TGTGCCAGCAGCTTAAGCGGGAGAGATTACAATGAGCAGTTCTTC. Its protein product is CASSLSGRDYNEQFF.

This clonotype appeared a few times. This sequence joins TRBV12-3 or TRBV12-4 and TRBJ1-1; 10 bases fit TRBD1. V lost 5 bases to trimming and J lost 8 bases; unmatched junction nucleotides: 14. The CDR3 loop spans 16 amino acids. CDR3 in DNA: TGTGCCAGCAGTCTGCGGACAGGGGGAGGGTTAGTCGAAGCTTTCTTT. Translated, it gives CASSLRTGGGLVEAFF.

This clonotype occurred many times. V usage is TRBV2 and J usage is TRBJ1-1; D unclear. This CDR3 spans 12 amino acids. V was pared by 7 bases and J by 3 bases, with 9 bases between. Germline values: CDR1 SNHLY, CDR2 FYNNEI. This chain's CDR3 is CASKNRDTEAFF. CDR3 bases: TGTGCCAGCAAAAACCGGGACACTGAAGCTTTCTTT.

This clonotype has just a few counts. Here the CDR3 reads CASRPTGSANYGYTF. In DNA, the CDR3 is TGTGCCAGCCGCCCGACCGGGTCAGCTAACTATGGCTACACCTTC. The genes are TRBV6-1 and TRBJ1-2; D remains unclear. The germline V gene has CDR1 MNHNS and CDR2 SASEGT. V was clipped by 8 bases and J by 0 bases, with 16 bases between them. This CDR3 comprises 15 residues.

The gene calls are TRBV4-3 and TRBJ1-4, with unresolved D. CDR1 LGHNA and CDR2 YSLEER come from the germline V gene. V lost 5 bases to trimming and J lost 7 bases, with 8 bases between them. CDR3 length equals 12 residues. CDR3 sequence reads: CASSGASEKLFF. Here the CDR3 DNA reads TGCGCCAGCAGCGGCGCAAGTGAAAAACTGTTTTTT.

Ten or more counts support this clonotype. The chain employs TRBV7-9 and TRBJ2-2; the D is unclear. The germline CDR1 and CDR2 sequences are SEHNR and FQNEAQ (reference sequence). Trimming stripped 3 bases from V and 1 base from J, with 9 bases between. The CDR3 loop spans 15 amino acids. Written as DNA, the CDR3 is TGTGCCAGCAGCTTGGATAGACTGAACACCGGGGAGCTGTTTTTT. Translating gives CASSLDRLNTGELFF.

The chain recombines TRBV20-1 with TRBJ1-5; D is undetermined. Deletions cut 0 bases from V and 2 bases from J, with 11 bases between. In germline, CDR1 is DFQATT, CDR2 SNEGSKA (reference sequence). The CDR3 length is 15 residues. For the CDR3, the DNA is TGCAGTGCTAGAGATTTGAGAACTCGCAATCAGCCCCAGCATTTT. Translating gives CSARDLRTRNQPQHF.

The CDR3 is CASSPGTGVGTEAFF. The DNA of the CDR3 is TGTGCCAGCTCACCCGGGACAGGGGTGGGCACTGAAGCTTTCTTT. This chain links TRBV18 with TRBJ1-1; 10 bases are shared with TRBD1. CDR3 length equals 15 residues. Germline V gives CDR1 KGHSH, CDR2 LQKENI. V trimming: 3 bases; J trimming: 4 bases; junction bases outside the gene matches: 5.

This clonotype was counted ten times or more. This sequence joins TRBV27 and TRBJ2-1; D possibly uses TRBD1 or TRBD2 (5 bases each). Germline loops: CDR1 MNHEY, CDR2 SMNVEV (reference sequence). The CDR3 is made up of 15 amino acids. V was pared by 4 bases and J by 7 bases, with 17 bases between. The CDR3 region has the DNA TGTGCCAGCAGTTCCGGGACCAATCACCGGAATGAGCAGTTCTTC. This gives the protein CASSSGTNHRNEQFF.

For the CDR3, the DNA is TGTGCCAGCCAAAACCACGACAGGGGGCAAGGCTACACCTTC. Translation gives CASQNHDRGQGYTF. V gene TRBV6-2 or TRBV6-3 combines with J gene TRBJ1-2; 10 nucleotides align to TRBD1. Germline values: CDR1 MNHEY, CDR2 SVGEGT. This CDR3 contains 14 residues. Trimming removed 8 bases from V and 8 bases from J; junction bases left unmatched: 11.

V and J are TRBV20-1 and TRBJ2-3, with a weak D call TRBD2 (6 bases). V shed 2 bases and J shed 5 bases, with 20 bases lying between them. Germline V gene data show CDR1 as DFQATT and CDR2 as SNEGSKA (reference sequence). The CDR3 length is 16 residues. The CDR3 loop reads CSARIISGPAGDTQYF. The CDR3, as DNA: TGCAGTGCTAGAATCATTAGCGGTCCCGCCGGAGATACGCAGTATTTT.

This chain uses TRBV3-1 with TRBJ2-3; 7 positions agree with TRBD2. V was pared by 0 bases and J by 3 bases, with 18 bases of the junction left unmatched. Per the germline V gene, CDR1 is LGHDT and CDR2 is YNNKEL (reference sequence). The CDR3 spans 20 residues. The CDR3: CASSQDRWGRAFRGTDTQYF. In nucleotides, the CDR3 is TGTGCCAGCAGCCAAGATCGGTGGGGGAGGGCCTTTAGAGGGACAGATACGCAGTATTTT.

Only a few counts were recorded for this clonotype. The chain recombines TRBV28 with TRBJ2-7, with D perhaps matching TRBD1 (6 bases). CDR1 and CDR2 from the germline V gene are MDHEN and SYDVKM. Trimming took off 4 bases at V and 4 bases at J, with 23 bases between the two ends. The CDR3 runs to 17 residues. In DNA, the CDR3 is TGTGCCAGCAGTTCTCAGGGAACTACAGGGATAGCGTACGAGCAGTACTTC. Translating it yields CASSSQGTTGIAYEQYF. Together with reference TRBV28 and TRBJ2-7, the CDR3 gives the full variable domain: DVKVTQSSRYLVKRTGEKVFLECVQDMDHENMFWYRQDPGLGLRLIYFSYDVKMKEKGDIPEGYSVSREKKERFSLILESASTNQTSMYLCASSSQGTTGIAYEQYFGPGTRLTVT.

The genes are TRBV30 and TRBJ2-3; possible D gene TRBD1, 5 bases. Germline-derived CDR1 and CDR2 are GTSNPN and SVGIG (reference sequence). The CDR3 is made up of 15 amino acids. V lost 0 bases and J 9 bases, leaving 19 bases between the germline ends. CDR3 in DNA: TGTGCCTGGAGTGTACTCAGGGTCAATCCTTTCACGCAGTATTTT. Protein: CAWSVLRVNPFTQYF.

This clonotype was found many times. The chain carries TRBV10-3 and TRBJ2-7; D is ambiguous. The CDR3 is made up of 12 amino acids. V was clipped by 3 bases and J by 7 bases, with 10 bases between them. Germline lookup yields CDR1 ENHRY and CDR2 SYGVKD. CDR3 amino acids: CAISEGLGEQYF. The CDR3, as DNA: TGTGCCATCAGTGAAGGGTTGGGAGAGCAGTACTTC.

Ten or more counts support this clonotype. J is TRBJ2-7 and V is TRBV10-3, with TRBD2 matching 9 bases. CDR1 and CDR2 from the germline V gene are ENHRY and SYGVKD. V trimming: 6 bases; J trimming: 4 bases; junction bases outside the gene matches: 7. This CDR3 region has 14 residues. The CDR3 nucleotides are TGTGCCATCAGAATTGGCGGGAGGGCGTACGAGCAGTACTTC. This encodes CAIRIGGRAYEQYF.

This clonotype was seen a few times. V and J are TRBV6-1 and TRBJ2-6; 7 positions agree with TRBD1. The CDR3 is 15 amino acids. The trim removed 10 bases at V and 0 bases at J, leaving 6 bases unmatched. Germline-derived CDR1 and CDR2 are MNHNS and SASEGT. The CDR3 here is CATRNRGSGANVLTF. CDR3 coding DNA: TGTGCCACCAGAAACAGGGGCTCTGGGGCCAACGTCCTGACTTTC.

This clonotype was observed a handful of times. The V and J genes are TRBV4-3 and TRBJ2-7; 10 positions agree with TRBD1. CDR1 is LGHNA and CDR2 is YSLEER in the germline V gene. This CDR3 is built from 15 residues. V was clipped by 3 bases and J by 6 bases; unmatched bases: 8. The CDR3 DNA is TGCGCCAGCAGCCAGCGGACAGGGGGTCACGGCGAGCAGTACTTC. This sequence encodes CASSQRTGGHGEQYF.

The CDR3, as DNA: TGCGCCAGCAGCGCTAGCGGGAGGGTCCCCTACAATGAGCAGTTCTTC. It is translated as CASSASGRVPYNEQFF. The chain links TRBV5-1 to TRBJ2-1; TRBD2 matches 12 bases. The CDR3 loop spans 16 amino acids. The V segment lost 4 bases and the J segment 2 bases; nucleotides outside the gene matches: 4. CDR1 is SGHRS, CDR2 YFSETQ, per germline.

This clonotype was observed a handful of times. The genes are TRBV6-2 or TRBV6-3 and TRBJ2-1; 7 positions match TRBD2. With V trimmed by 5 bases and J by 9 bases, 13 bases remained unmatched. Looked up from germline, CDR1 is MNHEY and CDR2 is SVGEGT. The CDR3 runs 15 residues. The CDR3 nucleotides are TGTGCCAGCAGTCTCCCCGTCGGGAGGCTCGGTGAGCAGTTCTTC. The encoded protein is CASSLPVGRLGEQFF.